This T cell receptor beta chain originates from a study of blood T cells in healthy people across ages. This clonotype appeared a few times. Trimming stripped 1 base from V and 0 bases from J, with 11 bases between. CDR1 is SGHDN and CDR2 is FVKESK in the germline V gene. The CDR3 covers 16 residues. It was with a sample-barcoded 5' primer and a J-beta primer mix that a second PCR of roughly 6 to 12 cycles was run. TCRdb ran MiXCR on the 5' RACE reads and lists one entry per CDR3 protein. The sample yields under 2 million distinct CDR3 sequences, around 35% seen once. This TCR derives from a woman aged 25 to 39 in good health. Material for sequencing was blood. This rearrangement joins TRBV14 to TRBJ2-3; no definite D call. CDR3 nucleotide sequence: TGTGCCAGCAGCCAAGGGTTCCGCTATAGCACAGATACGCAGTATTTT. Translation: CASSQGFRYSTDTQYF.